This T cell receptor beta chain was identified in a study of T cell changes during pregnancy in multiple sclerosis. The assay was immunoSEQ multiplex PCR, and TCRdb's table has in-frame clones only and misses some. This table holds tens of thousands of clones, about 90% found once. This CDR3 has 16 residues. The J segment lost 0 bases and the V segment lost 0 bases, leaving 2 bases of the junction unmatched. CDR1 and CDR2 from the germline V gene are MRHNA and SNTAGT. The sequence was obtained from a female donor in good health, enrolled as a control in a pregnancy study. Sample: CD8+ T cells from peripheral blood mononuclear cells, taken in the second trimester of pregnancy. The V gene is TRBV6-4, the J gene TRBJ2-3; TRBD2 aligns across 8 bases. DNA of the CDR3: TGTGCCAGCAGTGACTCCGCTAGCGGGAGCACAGATACGCAGTATTTT. Protein product: CASSDSASGSTDTQYF.